Each of the 11 T cell receptor beta chains below was sequenced from the same sample in a study of T cell responses to AZD1222 COVID-19 vaccine. Some clones are missing from TCRdb's copy, which holds only in-frame ones; the method was immunoSEQ multiplex PCR. The table has 70,000 to 75,000 clones, about 90% seen once. The sample here was peripheral blood, taken 28 days after the second AZD1222 dose. These receptors all stem from an adult who received the AZD1222 COVID-19 vaccine.

As for this clone: A read error may account for a junction end that differs from germline. The rearrangement uses TRBV6-5 and TRBJ1-2, with 7 bases fitting TRBD1. Germline assignment: CDR1 MNHEY and CDR2 SVGAGI. The CDR3 is 14 residues long. The CDR3 spells CASSRRQGDYGHTF. The CDR3, as DNA: TGTGCCAGCAGTCGAAGACAGGGAGACTATGGCCACACCTTC.

The rearrangement joins TRBV9 to TRBJ1-6, with D perhaps matching TRBD1 (5 bases). The CDR3 totals 15 residues. Trimming shortened V by 4 bases and J by 7 bases, and 15 bases separated the two germline ends. Germline V gene lookup returns CDR1 SGDLS and CDR2 YYNGEE. The CDR3 reads CASSPSTRENSPLHF. CDR3 coding DNA: TGTGCCAGCAGCCCCAGCACCAGGGAGAATTCACCCCTCCACTTT.

The table lists this clone with a few counts. The chain links TRBV15 to TRBJ1-5; 10 bases align to TRBD1. Germline assignment: CDR1 LNHNV and CDR2 YYDKDF (reference sequence). V was pared by 3 bases and J by 7 bases, with 9 bases of the junction left unmatched. The length of the CDR3 is 16 residues. CDR3: CATSSVFGQGEQPQHF. The CDR3 DNA is TGTGCCACCAGCAGCGTCTTCGGACAGGGGGAACAGCCCCAGCATTTT.

The rearrangement links TRBV10-3 to TRBJ1-2; weak D call: TRBD1 (5 bases). Trimming took 3 bases from V and 6 from J, leaving 11 bases between them. Germline-derived CDR1 and CDR2 are ENHRY and SYGVKD. The length of the CDR3 is 13 residues. CDR3 amino acids: CAISDRVRDGYTF. CDR3 DNA: TGTGCCATCAGTGACAGGGTACGCGATGGCTACACCTTC.

As DNA, the CDR3 is TGTGCCAGCAGCTATGGGGGGGAGGCGAATGAGCAGTTCTTC. Translated, it gives CASSYGGEANEQFF. The genes are TRBV7-2 and TRBJ2-1, with 7 bases fitting TRBD2. The V and J ends lost 4 bases and 7 bases, in that order; junction bases with no gene match: 7. The CDR3 is made up of 14 amino acids. Germline loops: CDR1 SGHTA, CDR2 FQGNSA.

This chain joins TRBV6-2 or TRBV6-3 and TRBJ2-7, with 8 nucleotides matching TRBD2. Germline V lookup: CDR1 MNHEY, CDR2 SVGEGT. V lost 2 bases, J lost 6 bases, and 21 bases stayed unmatched. This CDR3 region has 19 residues. As DNA, the CDR3 is TGTGCCAGCAGTTACCCCCGATGGGGGCATGGCAGCGGGAGCCCCGAGCAGTACTTC. Protein product: CASSYPRWGHGSGSPEQYF.

This clone appeared once. This chain connects TRBV6-2 or TRBV6-3 to TRBJ1-5, with D perhaps matching TRBD1 (5 bases). The germline V gene encodes CDR1 MNHEY and CDR2 SVGEGT. The V and J ends lost 5 bases and 0 bases respectively, with 8 bases between them. The CDR3 covers 14 residues. The CDR3 loop reads CASSVTGSNQPQHF. The CDR3 DNA is TGTGCCAGCAGTGTTACAGGTAGCAATCAGCCCCAGCATTTT.

The V call is TRBV29-1, the J call TRBJ2-1; D is uncertain. CDR3 length: 12 residues. The V gene lost 4 bases and the J gene lost 9 bases, with 13 bases spanning the gap. Looked up from germline, CDR1 is SQVTM and CDR2 is ANQGSEA. CDR3 region: CSVVNQRGEQFF. The CDR3 nucleotides are TGCAGCGTTGTAAACCAGCGCGGTGAGCAGTTCTTC.

The chain uses TRBV11-1 and TRBJ2-1, with D maybe TRBD2 (6 bases). Between the trimmed V and J ends, which lost 1 base and 7 bases, there was a span of 14 bases. The germline gives CDR1 SGHAT, CDR2 FQDESV (reference sequence). The CDR3 has 15 residues. CDR3 region: CASSLGAGPENEQFF. In nucleotides, the CDR3 is TGTGCCAGCAGCTTAGGGGCGGGGCCCGAAAATGAGCAGTTCTTC.

The CDR3 region has the DNA TGTGCCAGCAGCGGTCGGGGTTGGGGCTATGGCTACACCTTC. Amino acids: CASSGRGWGYGYTF. The rearrangement uses TRBV9 and TRBJ1-2; D gene unclear. CDR1 is SGDLS, CDR2 YYNGEE, per germline. Deletions cut 3 bases from V and 4 bases from J, with 13 bases between. The length of the CDR3 is 14 residues. The full variable domain, rest sourced from reference TRBV9 and TRBJ1-2, is DSGVTQTPKHLITATGQRVTLRCSPRSGDLSVYWYQQSLDQGLQFLIQYYNGEERAKGNILERFSAQQFPDLHSELNLSSLELGDSALYFCASSGRGWGYGYTFGSGTRLTVV.

The chain recombines TRBV6-4 with TRBJ2-3; 9 bases line up with TRBD1. CDR1 is MRHNA, CDR2 SNTAGT, per germline. This CDR3 has 15 amino acids. Unmatched junction bases numbered 3, after V lost 3 bases and J lost 2 bases. In nucleotides, the CDR3 is TGTGCCAGCAGTGAGGGACAGGGTCACACAGATACGCAGTATTTT. It yields the protein CASSEGQGHTDTQYF.